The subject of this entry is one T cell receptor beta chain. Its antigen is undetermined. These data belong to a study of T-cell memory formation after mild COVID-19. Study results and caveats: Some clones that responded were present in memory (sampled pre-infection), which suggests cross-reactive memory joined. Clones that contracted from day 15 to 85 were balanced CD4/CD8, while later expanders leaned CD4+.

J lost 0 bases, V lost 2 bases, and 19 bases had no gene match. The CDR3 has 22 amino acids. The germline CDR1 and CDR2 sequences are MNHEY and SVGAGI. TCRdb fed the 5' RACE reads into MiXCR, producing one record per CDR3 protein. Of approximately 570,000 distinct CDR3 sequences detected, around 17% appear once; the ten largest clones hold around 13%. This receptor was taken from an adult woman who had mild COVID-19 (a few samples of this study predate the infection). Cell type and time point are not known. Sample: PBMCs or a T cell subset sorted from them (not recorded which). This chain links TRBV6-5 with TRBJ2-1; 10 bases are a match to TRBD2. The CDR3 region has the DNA TGTGCCAGCAGTTACCCTACAACGGGGCTAGCGGGAGAGGTAGGCTCCTACAATGAGCAGTTCTTC. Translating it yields CASSYPTTGLAGEVGSYNEQFF.